This T cell receptor (beta chain) originates from a study of radiation and T cells in renal cell carcinoma. Study-level background: Nephrectomy followed 15 Gy stereotactic body radiation by 4 weeks. Study conclusions and caveats: Top tumor clonotypes rose in blood 2 weeks post-radiation, then contracted. Pretreatment tumor biopsies were lacking, so baseline clonotypes are unknown.

Sample time point: blood 2 weeks post-SBRT. Treatment given: 15 Gy SBRT to primary tumor, nephrectomy 4 weeks later. This renal cell carcinoma was of the clear cell type. This CDR3 contains 15 residues. The V end lost 0 bases, the J end lost 1 base, and 10 bases lay between the germline ends. In germline, CDR1 is SGDLS, CDR2 YYNGEE. Concerning this clone itself: What it recognizes is unknown.

The repertoire was sequenced with immunoSEQ multiplex PCR; TCRdb's copy has only in-frame clones and lacks some. The sample yields tens of thousands of clones, about 80% seen once. The chain carries TRBV9 and TRBJ1-1, with a possible D match to TRBD1 (6 bases). Sequences were derived from blood, sampled from a patient whose treatment included radiotherapy and nephrectomy. The TCR originated in a woman aged 65 to 85 with renal cell carcinoma. CDR3 sequence reads: CASSVGGQTNTEAFF. The DNA of the CDR3 is TGTGCCAGCAGCGTAGGGGGGCAGACGAACACTGAAGCTTTCTTT.